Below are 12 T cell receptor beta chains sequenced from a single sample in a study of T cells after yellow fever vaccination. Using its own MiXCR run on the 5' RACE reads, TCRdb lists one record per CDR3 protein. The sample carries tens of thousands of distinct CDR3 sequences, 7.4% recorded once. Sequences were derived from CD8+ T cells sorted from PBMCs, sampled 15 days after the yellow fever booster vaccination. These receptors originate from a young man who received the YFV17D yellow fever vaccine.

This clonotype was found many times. DNA of the CDR3: TGTGCCAGCAGTTACTCATCAGTAGATACGCAGTATTTT. It translates to CASSYSSVDTQYF. The chain is built from TRBV6-5 and TRBJ2-3; no clear D gene. CDR3 length equals 13 residues. Germline CDR1 and CDR2: MNHEY and SVGAGI. Between the trimmed V and J ends, which lost 0 bases and 5 bases, there was a span of 6 bases.

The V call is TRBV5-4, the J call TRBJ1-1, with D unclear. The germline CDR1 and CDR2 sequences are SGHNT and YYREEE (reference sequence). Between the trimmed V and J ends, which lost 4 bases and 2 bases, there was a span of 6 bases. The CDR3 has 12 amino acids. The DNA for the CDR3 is TGTGCCAGCAGCATGGGAAACACTGAAGCTTTCTTT. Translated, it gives CASSMGNTEAFF.

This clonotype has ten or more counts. In DNA form, the CDR3 reads TGTGCCAGCAGGACCGACAGGGGTCAGCCCCAGCATTTT. It specifies CASRTDRGQPQHF. The V call is TRBV28, the J call TRBJ1-5, with TRBD1 identical over 8 bases. The CDR3 has 13 amino acids. Germline V gene data show CDR1 as MDHEN and CDR2 as SYDVKM. V trimming: 6 bases; J trimming: 6 bases; junction bases outside the gene matches: 4.

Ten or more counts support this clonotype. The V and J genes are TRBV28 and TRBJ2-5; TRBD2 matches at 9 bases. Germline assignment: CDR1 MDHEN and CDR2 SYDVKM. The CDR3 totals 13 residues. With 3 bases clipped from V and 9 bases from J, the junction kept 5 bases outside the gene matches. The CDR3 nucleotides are TGTGCCAGCAGTTTTCGACTAGCGGAGGCCCAGTACTTC. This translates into CASSFRLAEAQYF. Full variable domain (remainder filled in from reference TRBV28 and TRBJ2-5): DVKVTQSSRYLVKRTGEKVFLECVQDMDHENMFWYRQDPGLGLRLIYFSYDVKMKEKGDIPEGYSVSREKKERFSLILESASTNQTSMYLCASSFRLAEAQYFGPGTRLLVL.

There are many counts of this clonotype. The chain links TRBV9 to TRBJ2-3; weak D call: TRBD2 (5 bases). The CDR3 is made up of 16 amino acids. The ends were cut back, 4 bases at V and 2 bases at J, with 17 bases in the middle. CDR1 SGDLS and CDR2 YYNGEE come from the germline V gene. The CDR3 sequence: CASSPPGAGVTDTQYF. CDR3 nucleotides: TGTGCCAGCAGCCCCCCCGGTGCGGGTGTCACAGATACGCAGTATTTT. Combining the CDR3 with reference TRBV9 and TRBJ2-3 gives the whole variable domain DSGVTQTPKHLITATGQRVTLRCSPRSGDLSVYWYQQSLDQGLQFLIQYYNGEERAKGNILERFSAQQFPDLHSELNLSSLELGDSALYFCASSPPGAGVTDTQYFGPGTRLTVL.

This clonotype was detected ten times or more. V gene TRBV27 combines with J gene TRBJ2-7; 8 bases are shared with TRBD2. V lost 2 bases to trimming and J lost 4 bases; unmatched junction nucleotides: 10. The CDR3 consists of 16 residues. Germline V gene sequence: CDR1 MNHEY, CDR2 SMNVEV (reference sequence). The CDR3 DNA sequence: TGTGCCAGCAGTTTAAGCGTTAGCGGGACCCAATACGAGCAGTACTTC. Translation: CASSLSVSGTQYEQYF.

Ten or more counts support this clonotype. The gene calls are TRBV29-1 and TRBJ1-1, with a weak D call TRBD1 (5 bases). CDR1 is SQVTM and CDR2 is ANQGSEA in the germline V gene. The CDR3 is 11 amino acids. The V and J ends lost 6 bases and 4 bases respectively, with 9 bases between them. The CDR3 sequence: CSVGGFTEAFF. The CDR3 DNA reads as TGCAGCGTCGGGGGTTTCACTGAAGCTTTCTTT.

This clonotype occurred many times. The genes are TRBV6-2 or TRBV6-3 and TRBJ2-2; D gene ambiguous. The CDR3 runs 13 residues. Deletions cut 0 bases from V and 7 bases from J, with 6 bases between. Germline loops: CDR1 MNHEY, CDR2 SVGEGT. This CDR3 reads CASSYSEVGELFF. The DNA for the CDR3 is TGTGCCAGCAGTTACTCTGAAGTCGGGGAGCTGTTTTTT.

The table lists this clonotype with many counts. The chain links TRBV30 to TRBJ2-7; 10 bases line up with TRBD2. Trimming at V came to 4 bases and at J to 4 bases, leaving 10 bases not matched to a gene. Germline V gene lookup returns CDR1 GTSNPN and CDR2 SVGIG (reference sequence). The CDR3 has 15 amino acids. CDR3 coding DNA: TGTGCCTGGACTAGCGGGAGTGTCCTGCTTTACGAGCAGTACTTC. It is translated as CAWTSGSVLLYEQYF.

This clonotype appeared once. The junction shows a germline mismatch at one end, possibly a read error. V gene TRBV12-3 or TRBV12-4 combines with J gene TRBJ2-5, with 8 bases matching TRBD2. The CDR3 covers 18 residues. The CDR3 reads CACSLHFELAGFQETQYF. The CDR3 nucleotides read TGTGCCTGCAGTTTACATTTTGAGTTAGCGGGATTCCAAGAGACCCAGTACTTC.

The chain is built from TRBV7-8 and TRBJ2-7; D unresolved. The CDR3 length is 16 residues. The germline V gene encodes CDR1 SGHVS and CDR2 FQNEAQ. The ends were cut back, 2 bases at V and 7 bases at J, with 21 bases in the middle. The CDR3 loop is CASSLNFGSTPGEQYF. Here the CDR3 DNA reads TGTGCCAGCAGCTTAAATTTTGGCAGTACCCCTGGGGAGCAGTACTTC.

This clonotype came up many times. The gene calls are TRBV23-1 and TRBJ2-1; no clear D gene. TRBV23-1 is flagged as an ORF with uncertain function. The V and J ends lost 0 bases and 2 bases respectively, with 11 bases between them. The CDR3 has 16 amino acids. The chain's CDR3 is CASSQSEGNAYNEQFF. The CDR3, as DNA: TGCGCCAGCAGTCAATCCGAAGGGAACGCCTACAATGAGCAGTTCTTC.